Listed below are T cell receptor beta chains from one sample, sequenced in a study of cytomegalovirus exposure and HLA in healthy donors. Produced via immunoSEQ multiplex PCR; TCRdb's table is partial and in-frame only. The repertoire holds roughly 100,000 clones, with over 80% as singletons. The specimen was PBMCs. These receptors were obtained from a man under 40 in good health and CMV-seropositive. Both conserved end residues are part of each CDR3. A D gene is named only where the DNA matches it firmly. Clone size appears in some rows only: once, few, many, or a class for an expanded clone.

d_call clone_size j_call v_call cdr3_aa cdr3_nt
NA NA TRBJ2-5 TRBV7-2 CASGVRGGRETQYF TGTGCCAGCGGCGTGAGGGGGGGTAGAGAGACCCAGTACTTC
NA NA TRBJ1-2 TRBV10-1 CASSPAVDYGYTF TGCGCCAGCAGCCCCGCGGTGGACTATGGCTACACCTTC
NA medium-sized TRBJ1-4 TRBV10-3 CAISEAGEKLFF TGTGCCATCAGTGAGGCCGGGGAAAAACTGTTTTTT
NA once TRBJ1-2 TRBV5-1 CASSLDVGERASGYTF TGCGCCAGCAGCTTGGATGTAGGGGAGCGGGCTTCTGGCTACACCTTC
TRBD2 NA TRBJ2-5 TRBV25-1 CASSEGGGAFETQYF TGTGCCAGCAGTGAGGGCGGGGGGGCCTTTGAGACCCAGTACTTC
NA NA TRBJ1-1 TRBV30 CAQGRNTEAFF TGTGCCCAGGGAAGAAACACTGAAGCTTTCTTT
NA NA TRBJ1-1 TRBV2 CASSEGLTPEGAFF TGTGCCAGCAGTGAAGGCCTCACCCCGGAGGGAGCTTTCTTT
NA NA TRBJ2-1 TRBV7-9 CASSIMGLPAEINEQFF TGTGCCAGCAGCATAATGGGGCTACCGGCGGAGATCAATGAGCAGTTCTTC
TRBD1 NA TRBJ1-6 TRBV6-5 CASSSQGALNSPLHF TGTGCCAGCAGTTCACAGGGGGCGCTTAATTCACCCCTCCACTTT
TRBD1 NA TRBJ1-2 TRBV30 CAWDPQGDYGYTF TGTGCCTGGGACCCGCAGGGGGACTATGGCTACACCTTC
TRBD2 NA TRBJ2-2 TRBV7-6 CASSLGGLGRTGELFF TGTGCCAGCAGCTTAGGGGGACTAGGTCGTACCGGGGAGCTGTTTTTT
TRBD2 NA TRBJ2-5 TRBV6-5 CASSPGTSGQETQYF TGTGCCAGCAGTCCCGGGACTAGCGGACAAGAGACCCAGTACTTC
NA once TRBJ2-2 TRBV5-1 CASSGQLNTGELFF TGCGCCAGCAGCGGACAACTGAACACCGGGGAGCTGTTTTTT
TRBD1 NA TRBJ2-7 TRBV27 CASSRQGPSYEQYF TGTGCCAGCAGCCGACAGGGGCCATCCTACGAGCAGTACTTC
NA NA TRBJ2-7 TRBV7-3 CASSQGRLPTYEQYF TGTGCCAGCAGCCAAGGACGACTACCAACCTACGAGCAGTACTTC
TRBD2 NA TRBJ2-5 TRBV5-1 CASSLEAPSLAGGVETQYF TGCGCCAGCAGCTTGGAAGCCCCCTCCCTAGCGGGCGGGGTAGAGACCCAGTACTTC
NA NA TRBJ1-6 TRBV7-2 CASSQGTYNSPLHF TGTGCCAGCAGCCAGGGGACCTATAATTCACCCCTCCACTTT
TRBD1 NA TRBJ2-2 TRBV6-1 CASRLDRVNTGELFF TGTGCCAGCAGACTGGACAGGGTGAACACCGGGGAGCTGTTTTTT
NA NA TRBJ2-1 TRBV7-2 CASSLLGLYNEQFF TGTGCCAGCAGCTTATTGGGGCTCTACAATGAGCAGTTCTTC
NA NA TRBJ1-2 TRBV7-2 CASSSRDTGLGGYTF TGTGCCAGCAGCTCCAGGGACACCGGGTTGGGTGGCTACACCTTC
NA NA TRBJ1-3 TRBV27 CASSLGHPTAGNTIYF TGTGCCAGCAGTTTAGGGCACCCGACAGCTGGAAACACCATATATTTT
NA NA TRBJ1-1 TRBV7-9 CASSLGMTGTEAFF TGTGCCAGCAGTCTCGGGATGACGGGAACTGAAGCTTTCTTT
TRBD1 NA TRBJ1-2 TRBV4-3 CASSQSGTGKVRGGYTF TGCGCCAGCAGCCAGTCCGGGACAGGGAAGGTGAGGGGTGGCTACACCTTC
NA NA TRBJ2-7 TRBV21-1 CASRTPTGGTYEQYF TGTGCCAGCAGAACCCCGACAGGGGGAACGTACGAGCAGTACTTC
NA few TRBJ1-4 TRBV5-1 CASSLEAGTEKLFF TGCGCCAGCAGCTTAGAGGCGGGTACTGAAAAACTGTTTTTT
TRBD1 once TRBJ2-5 TRBV5-1 CASSLGSGGETQYF TGCGCCAGCAGCTTGGGGTCAGGGGGAGAGACCCAGTACTTC
TRBD1 NA TRBJ1-5 TRBV2 CASRVARDREPGRQHF TGTGCCAGCAGGGTTGCCCGGGACAGGGAACCCGGGCGCCAGCATTTT
NA NA TRBJ2-1 TRBV9 CASSVDFNEYNEQFF TGTGCCAGCAGCGTGGACTTTAACGAATACAATGAGCAGTTCTTC
NA once TRBJ2-7 TRBV30 CAWSGGGREQYF TGTGCCTGGAGTGGTGGGGGCAGGGAGCAGTACTTC